This T cell receptor (beta chain) originates from a study of OX40 agonist ivuxolimab in advanced cancers. Context from the whole study: Ivuxolimab was a fully human IgG2 agonistic monoclonal antibody targeting the costimulatory receptor OX40 (CD134). The monotherapy dose-escalation portion (N ≈ 57 patients) of the phase I ivuxolimab trial is reported in the paper. Among the roughly 54 dose-escalation patients, around 19 had hepatocellular carcinoma, around 15 melanoma, 9 renal cell carcinoma and 9 head and neck cancer. A male proportion of around 83% and a mean age of around 60 years, ranging from 23 to 79, were recorded for the dose-escalation cohort. Patients were allowed to have had prior anti-PD-1, anti-PD-L1 or anti-CTLA-4 therapy, and around 43% of the dose-escalation patients had been treated with checkpoint inhibitors. Partial responses occurred in three dose-escalation patients, of whom one had hepatocellular carcinoma and two had cutaneous melanoma. Intravenous ivuxolimab was administered to patients every 2 weeks at six dose levels: 0.01, 0.1, 0.3, 1.5, 3 and 10 mg/kg. The point of sequencing TCRbeta in the periphery was to test whether ivuxolimab changed TCR sequence diversity and drove clonal T-cell expansion.

The trial excluded patients who had a history of autoimmune disease or who were on systemic immunosuppression. In every dose cohort, peripheral blood was drawn for TCR sequencing at baseline, cycle 4 day 1, and cycle 7 day 1. Samples came from an open-label, multicenter, first-in-human phase I dose-escalation trial of ivuxolimab. The trial enrolled adults with locally advanced or metastatic head and neck squamous cell, hepatocellular, melanoma or renal cell carcinoma. Before TCR sequencing, CD4+ T cells and CD8+ T cells from peripheral blood were sorted into separate populations. Genomic DNA was isolated from the sorted cells so that the TCRbeta CDR3 region could be sequenced. TCRbeta CDR3 regions were sequenced using the immunoSEQ Assay. This is the immuneACCESS table as TCRdb keeps it, with only in-frame sequences that have V and J called. A part of the clones is gone; compared with another copy, unresolved V genes explain less than half, and the rest is unexplained. The table for this sample lists approximately 76,000 clones; approximately 86% of them were counted only once. The ten largest account for 0.68% of the sample.

The research as a whole found: At doses of 0.1 to 3.0 mg/kg, clonal expansion of both CD4+ and CD8+ blood T cells was observed from baseline to week 6. Partial responders in the 0.1-3.0 mg/kg groups had among the lowest normalized peripheral clonal expansion, especially among CD8+ T cells. The antigen specificity of the peripheral T cells that underwent clonal expansion was not determined. After ivuxolimab, more expanded clones were found on average in CD8+ T cells than in CD4+ T cells. Low levels of normalized T-cell clonal expansion were also shown by some nonresponding patients.

Worth noting for this clone: This receptor's antigen is unknown. The record has no base qualities; no much larger clone is one base away.

From its cysteine to its phenylalanine, the CDR3 spans 15 amino acids. CDR3 DNA is the only sequence kept; it has 45 bases, read in frame from the first base. CDR1 is given as SGDLS and CDR2 as YYNGEE, both from the germline V gene. Clipping removes 0 bases from V and 7 bases from J, with 4 as the unmatched junction base count. The chain was built from TRBV9 and TRBJ1-6; TRBD1 matches 7 bases in the middle. Sequences were derived from CD4+ or CD8+ T cells sorted from blood, sampled in a trial of the OX40 agonist ivuxolimab. The TCR sequence derives from an adult with an advanced solid tumor such as melanoma, head and neck, liver or kidney cancer. The CDR3 sequence is CASSVASGQNSPLHF. The DNA reads TGTGCCAGCAGCGTAGCTTCGGGACAGAATTCACCCCTCCACTTT.